Listed below are T cell receptor beta chains from one sample, sequenced in a study of cytomegalovirus exposure and HLA in healthy donors. This table comes from immunoSEQ multiplex PCR, and its TCRdb copy is limited to in-frame clones, with some not included. The table has fewer than 200,000 clones, nearly 80% seen once. The source material was PBMCs. Receptors originate from a female donor in good health and CMV-seronegative. Each CDR3 is given with its conserved first and last residue. D genes are given only for firm matches. For some rows the clone size is stated as once, few or many, or as a class when expanded; others skip it.

abundance: -
d_gene: TRBD2
j_gene: TRBJ2-3
v_gene: TRBV11-2
len: 15
CDR3nt: TGTGCCAGCAGTCCGACTAGCGTTAGCACAGATACGCAGTATTTT
CDR3aa: CASSPTSVSTDTQYF

abundance: few
d_gene: -
j_gene: TRBJ1-1
v_gene: TRBV5-1
len: 13
CDR3nt: TGCGCCAGCGAGGACAGCCCGAACACTGAAGCTTTCTTT
CDR3aa: CASEDSPNTEAFF

abundance: -
d_gene: TRBD1
j_gene: TRBJ2-3
v_gene: TRBV7-9
len: 15
CDR3nt: TGTGCCAGCAGCTCCGGGACAGGGGGCGCAGATACGCAGTATTTT
CDR3aa: CASSSGTGGADTQYF

abundance: -
d_gene: -
j_gene: TRBJ1-2
v_gene: TRBV2
len: 13
CDR3nt: TGTGCCAGCAGTACTACGCGGGGCTATGGCTACACCTTC
CDR3aa: CASSTTRGYGYTF

abundance: -
d_gene: TRBD1
j_gene: TRBJ1-2
v_gene: TRBV7-9
len: 12
CDR3nt: TGTGCCAGCAGCTGGGACAGCCACTCTTACACCTTC
CDR3aa: CASSWDSHSYTF

abundance: -
d_gene: TRBD1
j_gene: TRBJ1-5
v_gene: TRBV19
len: 16
CDR3nt: TGTGCCAGATCGACAGGGGCCCGCTATAGCAATCAGCCCCAGCATTTT
CDR3aa: CARSTGARYSNQPQHF

abundance: -
d_gene: -
j_gene: TRBJ2-2
v_gene: TRBV7-6
len: 14
CDR3nt: TGTGCCAGCACCCCAAACCCACTCACCGGGGAGCTGTTTTTT
CDR3aa: CASTPNPLTGELFF

abundance: -
d_gene: TRBD1
j_gene: TRBJ2-7
v_gene: TRBV2
len: 13
CDR3nt: TGTGCCAGCAGGGGACAGGGACGCAACGAGCAGTACTTC
CDR3aa: CASRGQGRNEQYF

abundance: -
d_gene: -
j_gene: TRBJ2-7
v_gene: TRBV27
len: 14
CDR3nt: TGTGCCAGCAGTTTATCTGCAAAGCGCTACGAGCAGTACTTC
CDR3aa: CASSLSAKRYEQYF

abundance: few
d_gene: -
j_gene: TRBJ2-3
v_gene: TRBV9
len: 16
CDR3nt: TGTGCCAGCAGCGTAGGCGGGGATCGTAGCACAGATACGCAGTATTTT
CDR3aa: CASSVGGDRSTDTQYF

abundance: -
d_gene: TRBD2
j_gene: TRBJ2-2
v_gene: TRBV6-4
len: 20
CDR3nt: TGTGCCAGCAGTGACTCGTACCCCCCCCAGGGACTAGGGAACACCGGGGAGCTGTTTTTT
CDR3aa: CASSDSYPPQGLGNTGELFF

abundance: -
d_gene: TRBD1
j_gene: TRBJ1-6
v_gene: TRBV6-5
len: 15
CDR3nt: TGTGCCAGCAACCCGGGACAGGGTTATAATTCACCCCTCCACTTT
CDR3aa: CASNPGQGYNSPLHF

abundance: -
d_gene: TRBD2
j_gene: TRBJ2-3
v_gene: TRBV5-6
len: 18
CDR3nt: TGTGCCAGCAGACCCCGACTAGCGGGGGGACCTAGCACAGATACGCAGTATTTT
CDR3aa: CASRPRLAGGPSTDTQYF

abundance: -
d_gene: TRBD2
j_gene: TRBJ2-5
v_gene: TRBV5-1
len: 16
CDR3nt: TGCGCCAGCAGCTTGGATCCAGCGGGGGGGCAAGAGACCCAGTACTTC
CDR3aa: CASSLDPAGGQETQYF

abundance: once
d_gene: TRBD1
j_gene: TRBJ2-5
v_gene: TRBV18
len: 13
CDR3nt: TGTGCCAGCTCATCGGGACAGGAAGAGACCCAGTACTTC
CDR3aa: CASSSGQEETQYF

abundance: -
d_gene: -
j_gene: TRBJ2-1
v_gene: TRBV9
len: 15
CDR3nt: TGTGCCAGCAGCGTTAGTGGGACTCGGCTGTATGAGCAATTCTTC
CDR3aa: CASSVSGTRLYEQFF

abundance: few
d_gene: TRBD1
j_gene: TRBJ2-3
v_gene: TRBV7-9
len: 15
CDR3nt: TGTGCCAGCAGCCCCGGGACAGTCGGGCCAGATACGCAGTATTTT
CDR3aa: CASSPGTVGPDTQYF

abundance: -
d_gene: -
j_gene: TRBJ1-2
v_gene: TRBV18
len: 11
CDR3nt: TGTGCCAGCTCAAGTTCGGGGGTCTACACCTTC
CDR3aa: CASSSSGVYTF

abundance: few
d_gene: TRBD1
j_gene: TRBJ2-1
v_gene: TRBV2
len: 15
CDR3nt: TGTGCCAGCAGCGCGACAGGGAGCTCCTACAATGAGCAGTTCTTC
CDR3aa: CASSATGSSYNEQFF

abundance: -
d_gene: TRBD2
j_gene: TRBJ2-7
v_gene: TRBV7-2
len: 12
CDR3nt: TGTGCCAGCAGCTCGGGGGGGGGACCGCAGTACTTC
CDR3aa: CASSSGGGPQYF

abundance: -
d_gene: TRBD1
j_gene: TRBJ2-1
v_gene: TRBV4-1
len: 16
CDR3nt: TGCGCCAGCAGCCATGGCCCCGGGACAGCCTACAATGAGCAGTTCTTC
CDR3aa: CASSHGPGTAYNEQFF

abundance: -
d_gene: TRBD1
j_gene: TRBJ1-1
v_gene: TRBV6-1
len: 13
CDR3nt: TGTGCCAGCAGTGCCGACAGGGGCCCGAGGGCTTTCTTT
CDR3aa: CASSADRGPRAFF

abundance: -
d_gene: -
j_gene: TRBJ2-2
v_gene: TRBV10-3
len: 14
CDR3nt: TGTGCCATCAGTGGGGGAGTGTTACCCGGGGAGCTGTTTTTT
CDR3aa: CAISGGVLPGELFF

abundance: -
d_gene: TRBD1
j_gene: TRBJ1-1
v_gene: TRBV18
len: 13
CDR3nt: TGTGCCAGCAGCGAGGGGGCGCGGACTGAAGCTTTCTTT
CDR3aa: CASSEGARTEAFF

abundance: -
d_gene: TRBD1
j_gene: TRBJ1-6
v_gene: TRBV7-9
len: 14
CDR3nt: TGTGCCAGCAGCCGTCCGGGACAGAATTCACCCCTCCACTTT
CDR3aa: CASSRPGQNSPLHF

abundance: once
d_gene: -
j_gene: TRBJ1-1
v_gene: TRBV9
len: 14
CDR3nt: TGTGCCAGCAGCGGACGCGGGACGAACACTGAAGCTTTCTTT
CDR3aa: CASSGRGTNTEAFF

abundance: few
d_gene: TRBD2
j_gene: TRBJ2-7
v_gene: TRBV4-3
len: 16
CDR3nt: TGCGCCAGCAGCCTCGTGACTAGCGGGAGCTCCTACGAGCAGTACTTC
CDR3aa: CASSLVTSGSSYEQYF

abundance: -
d_gene: -
j_gene: TRBJ2-5
v_gene: TRBV7-9
len: 13
CDR3nt: TGTGCCAGCAGCCGAGGGTCGCAAGAGACCCAGTACTTC
CDR3aa: CASSRGSQETQYF

abundance: -
d_gene: -
j_gene: TRBJ1-1
v_gene: TRBV7-8
len: 14
CDR3nt: TGTGCCAGCAGCTTAGGGCGGGGGAGCACTGAAGCTTTCTTT
CDR3aa: CASSLGRGSTEAFF

abundance: -
d_gene: TRBD1
j_gene: TRBJ1-2
v_gene: TRBV30
len: 12
CDR3nt: TGTGCCTGGAGGGCACAGGGGACAGGAGGCACCTTC
CDR3aa: CAWRAQGTGGTF

abundance: few
d_gene: TRBD2
j_gene: TRBJ2-1
v_gene: TRBV7-9
len: 15
CDR3nt: TGTGCCAGCAGCCCCGGGACTAGCAGCCTGAGTGAGCAGTTCTTC
CDR3aa: CASSPGTSSLSEQFF

abundance: -
d_gene: -
j_gene: TRBJ2-7
v_gene: TRBV7-6
len: 15
CDR3nt: TGTGCCAGCAGCCCTACCGAGGGCAGGGGTTACGAGCAGTACTTC
CDR3aa: CASSPTEGRGYEQYF

abundance: few
d_gene: -
j_gene: TRBJ1-2
v_gene: TRBV20-1
len: 11
CDR3nt: TGCAGTGCTAGAATCGGGATTGGCTACACCTTC
CDR3aa: CSARIGIGYTF

abundance: -
d_gene: -
j_gene: TRBJ1-1
v_gene: TRBV7-8
len: 13
CDR3nt: TGTGCCAGCAGCTTAAAACGGGGAACTGAAGCTTTCTTT
CDR3aa: CASSLKRGTEAFF

abundance: -
d_gene: -
j_gene: TRBJ1-2
v_gene: TRBV28
len: 10
CDR3nt: TGTGCCAGCAGTTTGAGGGGCTACACCTTC
CDR3aa: CASSLRGYTF

abundance: -
d_gene: TRBD2
j_gene: TRBJ2-5
v_gene: TRBV5-1
len: 16
CDR3nt: TGCGCCAGCAGCCCGGGGGGACTAGCGGGAGGAGAGACCCAGTACTTC
CDR3aa: CASSPGGLAGGETQYF

abundance: -
d_gene: -
j_gene: TRBJ2-7
v_gene: TRBV6-1
len: 15
CDR3nt: TGTGCCAGCCTTAAACTCCCTTATCTTCCCTACGAGCAGTACTTC
CDR3aa: CASLKLPYLPYEQYF

abundance: -
d_gene: TRBD1
j_gene: TRBJ1-4
v_gene: TRBV7-9
len: 16
CDR3nt: TGTGCCAGCAGCCCAGACAGGGGGCCCACTAATGAAAAACTGTTTTTT
CDR3aa: CASSPDRGPTNEKLFF

abundance: -
d_gene: TRBD2
j_gene: TRBJ2-5
v_gene: TRBV6-1
len: 15
CDR3nt: TGTGCCAGCAGCCTGACTAGCGGGAGCATCCAGACCCAGTACTTC
CDR3aa: CASSLTSGSIQTQYF

abundance: once
d_gene: -
j_gene: TRBJ2-7
v_gene: TRBV14
len: 13
CDR3nt: TGTGCCAGCAGCCAAGATCTAGTTCGAGAGCAGTACTTC
CDR3aa: CASSQDLVREQYF

abundance: few
d_gene: -
j_gene: TRBJ1-1
v_gene: TRBV5-5
len: 11
CDR3nt: TGTGCCAGCAGCTTTACTACTGAAGCTTTCTTT
CDR3aa: CASSFTTEAFF

abundance: few
d_gene: -
j_gene: TRBJ2-7
v_gene: TRBV5-4
len: 14
CDR3nt: TGTGCCAGCAGCTTGGGTCCGGGGGACTACGAGCAGTACTTC
CDR3aa: CASSLGPGDYEQYF

abundance: -
d_gene: TRBD1
j_gene: TRBJ1-1
v_gene: TRBV4-2
len: 16
CDR3nt: TGTGCCAGCAGCCTAGAGGGGACAGGGCGGGGATCGGGAGCTTTCTTT
CDR3aa: CASSLEGTGRGSGAFF

abundance: -
d_gene: -
j_gene: TRBJ1-2
v_gene: TRBV6-1
len: 15
CDR3nt: TGTGCCAGCAGTCGCCTCCGAGCAGGGGATCATGGCTACACCTTC
CDR3aa: CASSRLRAGDHGYTF

abundance: -
d_gene: TRBD1
j_gene: TRBJ2-1
v_gene: TRBV10-2
len: 15
CDR3nt: TGCGCCAGCAGTGAGTCGAGACAGGGGAGGAATGAGCAGTTCTTC
CDR3aa: CASSESRQGRNEQFF

abundance: -
d_gene: -
j_gene: TRBJ1-1
v_gene: TRBV27
len: 15
CDR3nt: TGTGCCAGCGCGCCGGGGAAGGACGGACACACTGAAGCTTTCTTT
CDR3aa: CASAPGKDGHTEAFF

abundance: -
d_gene: TRBD1
j_gene: TRBJ2-7
v_gene: TRBV7-3
len: 18
CDR3nt: TGTGCCAGCAGCTTAACCTACCTAGACAGGGAGTCTACCTACGAGCAGTACTTC
CDR3aa: CASSLTYLDRESTYEQYF

abundance: -
d_gene: TRBD1
j_gene: TRBJ1-5
v_gene: TRBV15
len: 15
CDR3nt: TGTGCCACCAGCAGTCAGTCAGGGGGCTGGCAGCCCCAGCATTTT
CDR3aa: CATSSQSGGWQPQHF